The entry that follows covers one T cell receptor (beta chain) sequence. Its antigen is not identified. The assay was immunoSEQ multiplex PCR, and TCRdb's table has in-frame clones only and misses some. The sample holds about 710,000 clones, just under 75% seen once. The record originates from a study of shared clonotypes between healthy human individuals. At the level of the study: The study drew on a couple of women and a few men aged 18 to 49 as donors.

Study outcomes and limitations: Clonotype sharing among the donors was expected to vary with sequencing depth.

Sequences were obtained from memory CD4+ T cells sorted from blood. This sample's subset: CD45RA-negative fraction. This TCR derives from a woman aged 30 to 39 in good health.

CDR3 sequence reads: CASTWGNSNQPQHF. The CDR3 region has the DNA TGTGCCAGTACCTGGGGGAATAGCAATCAGCCCCAGCATTTT. The V and J genes are TRBV19 and TRBJ1-5; D may be TRBD1 (5 bases). Between the trimmed V and J ends, which lost 7 bases and 0 bases, there was a span of 10 bases. Germline loops: CDR1 LNHDA, CDR2 SQIVND (reference sequence). The CDR3 covers 14 residues.